One sample yielded the 30 T cell receptor beta chains listed below, sequenced in a study of a mutant IDH1 vaccine in newly diagnosed glioma. As to time point: week 5, during vaccination. Doses comprised 300 ug of mutant IDH1 20-mer peptide each, plus topical imiquimod. Profiling relied on immunoSEQ multiplex PCR, and the TCRdb table lists in-frame clones only, not all of them. The table records 37,000 or so clones, about 86% of them present only once. The antigens of these receptors remain unknown. The specimen was PBMCs, collected from a glioma patient whose treatment included an IDH1 peptide vaccine. The receptors originated from a young man with glioma.

The chain employs TRBV28 and TRBJ1-1; D is possibly TRBD1 (6 bases). Trimming pared 3 bases from V and 6 bases from J, leaving 11 bases between. Per the germline V gene, CDR1 is MDHEN and CDR2 is SYDVKM. The CDR3 extends over 13 amino acids. This CDR3 is CASSLGRGSEAFF. The DNA of the CDR3 is TGTGCCAGCAGTTTGGGGAGGGGGTCTGAAGCTTTCTTT.

CDR3 coding DNA: TGTGCCAGCAGCTTACAAGGGGGCGAGGACTATGGCTACACCTTC. Encoded protein: CASSLQGGEDYGYTF. The V call is TRBV7-3, the J call TRBJ1-2, with TRBD1 matching 7 bases. The CDR3 is 15 residues long. CDR1 and CDR2 from the germline V gene are SGHTA and FQGTGA. The J segment lost 3 bases and the V segment lost 2 bases, leaving 6 bases of the junction unmatched.

The chain is built from TRBV9 and TRBJ2-1; 9 bases fit TRBD2. Germline CDR1 is SGDLS and CDR2 is YYNGEE. Germline trimming cut 2 bases from V and 3 bases from J; bases unmatched to any gene: 6. The CDR3 spans 16 residues. The DNA of the CDR3 is TGTGCCAGCAGCGTCTTAGCGGGAGCGGACTACAATGAGCAGTTCTTC. This encodes CASSVLAGADYNEQFF.

This chain joins TRBV27 and TRBJ1-5; maybe TRBD1 (5 bases). CDR3 length equals 14 residues. Trimming pared 5 bases from V and 11 bases from J, leaving 19 bases between. Germline CDR1 is MNHEY and CDR2 is SMNVEV (reference sequence). The CDR3 loop is CASSPRDGEGAQHF. The CDR3 bases are TGTGCCAGCAGTCCCCGGGACGGGGAAGGGGCCCAGCATTTT.

The rearrangement joins TRBV7-2 to TRBJ2-7; D unclear. Per the germline V gene, CDR1 is SGHTA and CDR2 is FQGNSA. The CDR3 has 13 residues. Between the trimmed V and J ends, which lost 1 base and 6 bases, there was a span of 10 bases. The CDR3 is CASSLGFTGEQYF. In nucleotides, the CDR3 is TGTGCCAGCAGCTTAGGTTTTACGGGCGAGCAGTACTTC.

This clone was seen a single time. V usage is TRBV6-1 and J usage is TRBJ2-2; 8 nucleotides match TRBD2. Trimming took 3 bases from V and 7 from J; bases not matched to a gene: 22. Germline V gene data show CDR1 as MNHNS and CDR2 as SASEGT. CDR3 size: 20 residues. The CDR3 reads CASSELLPGLVVGAVGELFF. The CDR3 DNA sequence: TGTGCCAGCAGTGAGCTACTCCCGGGACTAGTGGTCGGGGCCGTCGGGGAGCTGTTTTTT.

This chain joins TRBV28 and TRBJ1-2; 7 bases map to TRBD1. The germline CDR1 and CDR2 sequences are MDHEN and SYDVKM. This CDR3 comprises 13 residues. The J segment lost 8 bases and the V segment lost 3 bases, leaving 6 bases of the junction unmatched. CDR3 region: CASSLGQNWGYTF. In nucleotides, the CDR3 is TGTGCCAGCAGTTTGGGACAGAATTGGGGCTACACCTTC.

The CDR3 reads CASSLRTGVNTEAFF. CDR3 nucleotide sequence: TGTGCCAGCAGTTTAAGGACAGGAGTGAACACTGAAGCTTTCTTT. The chain is built from TRBV27 and TRBJ1-1; 7 nucleotides match TRBD1. This CDR3 is 15 amino acids long. Germline-derived CDR1 and CDR2 are MNHEY and SMNVEV (reference sequence). V trimming: 2 bases; J trimming: 0 bases; junction bases outside the gene matches: 3.

The V gene is TRBV5-8, the J gene TRBJ1-1; 7 bases align to TRBD1. V lost 2 bases, J lost 1 base, and 8 bases stayed unmatched. Germline loops: CDR1 SGHTS, CDR2 YDEGEE. The CDR3 runs 16 residues. The CDR3: CASSFGTDGTNTEAFF. Written as DNA, the CDR3 is TGTGCCAGCAGCTTCGGGACAGACGGGACGAACACTGAAGCTTTCTTT.

V usage is TRBV6-1 and J usage is TRBJ1-5; the D is unclear. The germline gives CDR1 MNHNS, CDR2 SASEGT. CDR3 length: 15 amino acids. Between the trimmed V and J ends, which lost 2 bases and 3 bases, there was a span of 11 bases. The CDR3 spells CASSETRTINQPQHF. The CDR3 region has the DNA TGTGCCAGCAGTGAAACGAGGACTATCAATCAGCCCCAGCATTTT.

In its sample, this clone was seen once. The chain links TRBV5-1 to TRBJ1-4, with a tentative D call TRBD1 (6 bases). CDR3 length: 14 residues. The germline V gene has CDR1 SGHRS and CDR2 YFSETQ. Trimming left V 3 bases short and J 5 bases short, with 11 bases between. The CDR3, as DNA: TGCGCCAGCAGCTCTCGACAGGCCAATGAAAAACTGTTTTTT. As protein: CASSSRQANEKLFF.

As DNA, the CDR3 is TGTGCCAGCAGCCGGTTTACCGGGACTAGCACGGGATATACAGATACGCAGTATTTT. It translates to CASSRFTGTSTGYTDTQYF. This chain links TRBV14 with TRBJ2-3; the match to TRBD2 covers 9 bases. The V segment lost 4 bases and the J segment 3 bases; nucleotides outside the gene matches: 17. CDR1 SGHDN and CDR2 FVKESK come from the germline V gene. The CDR3 is 19 amino acids.

The chain links TRBV5-1 to TRBJ2-1; TRBD2 aligns across 15 bases. The V gene end was trimmed by 4 bases and the J gene end by 5 bases; junction bases not matched to a gene: 13. The CDR3 is 19 residues long. Germline V gives CDR1 SGHRS, CDR2 YFSETQ. CDR3: CASSQRPTGTSGGHNEQFF. As DNA, the CDR3 is TGCGCCAGCAGCCAACGACCCACCGGGACTAGCGGGGGGCACAATGAGCAGTTCTTC.

The V gene is TRBV6-5, the J gene TRBJ2-7, with 9 bases aligning to TRBD1. There are 15 residues in the CDR3. V trimming: 6 bases; J trimming: 0 bases; junction bases outside the gene matches: 6. Germline loops: CDR1 MNHEY, CDR2 SVGAGI. CDR3 residues: CASRPDRGSSYEQYF. The CDR3 nucleotides are TGTGCCAGCAGACCGGACAGGGGCTCCTCCTACGAGCAGTACTTC.

J is TRBJ2-5 and V is TRBV2, with 13 bases lining up with TRBD2. V lost 6 bases and J lost 3; bases outside the gene matches: 10. The CDR3 covers 17 residues. CDR1 is SNHLY and CDR2 is FYNNEI in the germline V gene. The CDR3 loop reads CASREPGLAGDKETQYF. In nucleotides, the CDR3 is TGTGCCAGCAGGGAACCTGGACTAGCGGGAGATAAAGAGACCCAGTACTTC.

The rearrangement uses TRBV6-6 and TRBJ1-4; D unresolved. With 5 bases removed from V and 6 bases from J, the gap between germline ends came to 10 bases. The CDR3 is 13 residues long. Germline CDR1 and CDR2: MNHNY and SVGAGI (reference sequence). CDR3 DNA: TGTGCCAGCAGTCCCGGCGAAGATGAAAAACTGTTTTTT. It specifies CASSPGEDEKLFF.

The chain carries TRBV29-1 and TRBJ1-1; D remains ambiguous. Trimming took 4 bases from V and 0 from J, leaving 9 bases between them. The CDR3 sequence is 13 residues long. Germline CDR1 and CDR2: SQVTM and ANQGSEA. The CDR3 is CSVVGRLNTEAFF. The CDR3 bases are TGCAGCGTTGTCGGGCGATTGAACACTGAAGCTTTCTTT.

V and J are TRBV7-2 and TRBJ1-1; D gene unclear. This CDR3 contains 15 residues. Germline V CDR1 and CDR2: SGHTA, FQGNSA. Trimming removed 2 bases from V and 2 bases from J, with 12 bases in between. This CDR3 is CASSLFDPSNTEAFF. The CDR3 DNA sequence: TGTGCCAGCAGCTTATTCGATCCTTCAAACACTGAAGCTTTCTTT.

V is TRBV4-3 and J is TRBJ1-1; 7 nucleotides align to TRBD1. CDR1 is LGHNA, CDR2 YSLEER, per germline. The length of the CDR3 is 16 residues. Trimming removed 1 base from V and 1 base from J; junction bases left unmatched: 6. The DNA for the CDR3 is TGCGCCAGCAGCCAAGCTCCGGGACAGCCGAACACTGAAGCTTTCTTT. It translates to CASSQAPGQPNTEAFF.

The chain is built from TRBV13 and TRBJ2-7; 7 positions agree with TRBD1. CDR3 size: 13 residues. Germline lookup yields CDR1 PRHDT and CDR2 FYEKMQ (reference sequence). J gave up 6 bases and V 5 bases, and 7 bases lay outside the gene matches. In nucleotides, the CDR3 is TGTGCCAGCAGCACACGGACAGGTTCCGAGCAGTACTTC. This codes for CASSTRTGSEQYF.

This clone was detected once. V usage is TRBV7-3 and J usage is TRBJ2-3; D possibly matches TRBD1 or TRBD2 (5 bases each). CDR3 size: 13 residues. Germline CDR1 and CDR2: SGHTA and FQGTGA. Trimming took off 5 bases at V and 5 bases at J, with 11 bases between the two ends. This CDR3 is CASSRDLEDTQYF. The DNA of the CDR3 is TGTGCCAGCAGCCGGGACCTTGAAGATACGCAGTATTTT.

V usage is TRBV6-4 and J usage is TRBJ1-2; weak D call: TRBD1 (5 bases). Germline assignment: CDR1 MRHNA and CDR2 SNTAGT. The CDR3 has 15 amino acids. V was cut by 4 bases and J by 8 bases, with 20 bases left in between. In DNA form, the CDR3 reads TGTGCCAGCAGTGTCAACCCCGGGACTCCGAAAGGCTACACCTTC. This gives the protein CASSVNPGTPKGYTF.

The chain couples TRBV5-1 to TRBJ2-7, with 7 bases identical to TRBD1. The CDR3 spans 15 residues. Germline V CDR1 and CDR2: SGHRS, YFSETQ. Trimming removed 4 bases from V and 3 bases from J; junction bases left unmatched: 10. The CDR3 DNA reads as TGCGCCAGCAGCCCCAATCCGGGACAGAACTACGAGCAGTACTTC. Translating it yields CASSPNPGQNYEQYF.

V is TRBV27 and J is TRBJ2-2; 13 bases map to TRBD2. V gave up 2 bases and J gave up 1 base; unmatched junction bases: 1. Germline V CDR1 and CDR2: MNHEY, SMNVEV (reference sequence). The CDR3 extends over 17 amino acids. CDR3 DNA sequence: TGTGCCAGCAGTTTAACTAGCGGGAGGGTGAACACCGGGGAGCTGTTTTTT. Its translation: CASSLTSGRVNTGELFF.

This clone was seen only once. Written as DNA, the CDR3 is TGCGCCAGCAGCCAAGATCTAGGGGGGAATGAGCAGTTCTTC. It specifies CASSQDLGGNEQFF. J is TRBJ2-1 and V is TRBV4-3, with D possibly being TRBD1 or TRBD2 (6 bases each). Germline loops: CDR1 LGHNA, CDR2 YSLEER. The CDR3 sequence is 14 residues long. The V end lost 0 bases, the J end lost 7 bases, and 10 bases lay between the germline ends.

This clone has more than one count but fewer than ten. The V and J genes are TRBV4-1 and TRBJ2-2; the D is unclear. With 1 base removed from V and 3 bases from J, the gap between germline ends came to 12 bases. CDR3 length: 16 residues. Germline CDR1 is MGHRA and CDR2 is YSYEKL. CDR3 sequence (DNA): TGCGCCAGCAGCCAAGGGCCTACACCCGACACCGGGGAGCTGTTTTTT. Amino acids: CASSQGPTPDTGELFF.

V and J are TRBV7-2 and TRBJ1-1, with D unresolved. The CDR3 has 13 residues. The V gene's germline CDR1 is SGHTA and CDR2 FQGNSA. Trimming removed 1 base from V and 1 base from J, with 4 bases in between. The CDR3 DNA follows: TGTGCCAGCAGCTTAGATAAGAACACTGAAGCTTTCTTT. Translation: CASSLDKNTEAFF. Based on the CDR3 plus reference TRBV7-2 and TRBJ1-1, the full variable domain is GAGVSQSPSNKVTEKGKDVELRCDPISGHTALYWYRQSLGQGLEFLIYFQGNSAPDKSGLPSDRFSAERTGGSVSTLTIQRTQQEDSAVYLCASSLDKNTEAFFGQGTRLTVV.

The CDR3 region has the DNA TGTGCCAGCAGCTTAGGGGCTAGCAGCTCCTACGAGCAGTACTTC. This sequence encodes CASSLGASSSYEQYF. The V call is TRBV7-9, the J call TRBJ2-7; D might be TRBD2 (5 bases). Trimming took 1 base from V and 0 from J, leaving 10 bases between them. Looked up from germline, CDR1 is SEHNR and CDR2 is FQNEAQ (reference sequence). The CDR3 has 15 residues.

J is TRBJ2-3 and V is TRBV13; D perhaps matches TRBD1 (5 bases). V lost 6 bases to trimming and J lost 2 bases, with 21 bases between them. Germline CDR1 and CDR2: PRHDT and FYEKMQ (reference sequence). This CDR3 comprises 17 residues. Here the CDR3 DNA reads TGTGCCAGCAGTTCCCCAGGGCCGGTTCAGAACACAGATACGCAGTATTTT. This codes for CASSSPGPVQNTDTQYF. The variable domain in full, with the rest retrieved from reference TRBV13 and TRBJ2-3, is AAGVIQSPRHLIKEKRETATLKCYPIPRHDTVYWYQQGPGQDPQFLISFYEKMQSDKGSIPDRFSAQQFSDYHSELNMSSLELGDSALYFCASSSPGPVQNTDTQYFGPGTRLTVL.

This clone was seen just once. The chain uses TRBV7-9 and TRBJ2-2, with D tentatively TRBD1 (6 bases). Trimming pared 5 bases from V and 5 bases from J, leaving 9 bases between. Germline values: CDR1 SEHNR, CDR2 FQNEAQ (reference sequence). This CDR3 comprises 13 residues. CDR3 coding DNA: TGTGCCAGCAGCCTAAGGGGGACCGGGGAGCTGTTTTTT. This gives the protein CASSLRGTGELFF.